These T cell receptor beta chains were read from a single sample in a study of cytomegalovirus exposure and HLA in healthy donors. Clones were read by immunoSEQ multiplex PCR, and TCRdb kept only the in-frame ones, dropping some. The repertoire holds 100,000 to 150,000 clones, with less than 80% as singletons. Material for sequencing was PBMCs. These receptors all come from a man aged 30-40 years in good health and CMV-seronegative. The conserved cysteine and the conserved F or W are not part of the CDR3 here.

j_call: TRBJ1-2
v_call: TRBV4-2
cdr3_aa: ASSYSGPNTYGYT

j_call: TRBJ2-4
v_call: TRBV30
cdr3_aa: AWSVTRTSGRVGIQY

j_call: TRBJ2-2
v_call: TRBV4-2
cdr3_aa: ASSQGSGGAPGELF

j_call: TRBJ2-1
v_call: TRBV18
cdr3_aa: ASSPNLAGGIYNEQF

j_call: TRBJ2-7
v_call: TRBV4-1
cdr3_aa: ASSPSPGTSAGYEQY

j_call: TRBJ1-6
v_call: TRBV28
cdr3_aa: ASSQGQRGSPLH

j_call: TRBJ1-2
v_call: TRBV28
cdr3_aa: ASSPEDRDRVGGYT

j_call: TRBJ1-3
v_call: TRBV6-6
cdr3_aa: ASSYQETGNTIY

j_call: TRBJ1-1
v_call: TRBV29-1
cdr3_aa: SVFQGANTEAF

j_call: TRBJ1-6
v_call: TRBV4-3
cdr3_aa: ASSQDARESPLH

j_call: TRBJ1-2
v_call: TRBV2
cdr3_aa: ASRPTTGGYGYT

j_call: TRBJ1-1
v_call: TRBV27
cdr3_aa: ASSLWGESTEAF

j_call: TRBJ2-1
v_call: TRBV4-1
cdr3_aa: ASSFGGSSYNEQF

j_call: TRBJ2-6
v_call: TRBV10-3
cdr3_aa: AISEYAGGMAGANVLT

j_call: TRBJ2-7
v_call: TRBV6-5
cdr3_aa: ASSRGQNYEQY

j_call: TRBJ1-5
v_call: TRBV6-1
cdr3_aa: ASSRGLEADQPQH

j_call: TRBJ2-5
v_call: TRBV5-1
cdr3_aa: ASSPRQQETQY

j_call: TRBJ2-1
v_call: TRBV27
cdr3_aa: ASSFAGGSYNEQF

j_call: TRBJ1-2
v_call: TRBV2
cdr3_aa: ASKRDGGEVNGYT

j_call: TRBJ1-4
v_call: TRBV4-1
cdr3_aa: ASSPTGYEKLF

j_call: TRBJ1-5
v_call: TRBV5-6
cdr3_aa: ASSPRQGLFQPQH

j_call: TRBJ2-7
v_call: TRBV19
cdr3_aa: ASSILGQWYEQY

j_call: TRBJ1-3
v_call: TRBV9
cdr3_aa: ASSVGSDSGNTIY

j_call: TRBJ1-2
v_call: TRBV4-1
cdr3_aa: ASSPGTGIINYGYT

j_call: TRBJ2-2
v_call: TRBV5-4
cdr3_aa: ASSLAVTRTAGELF

j_call: TRBJ2-5
v_call: TRBV10-1
cdr3_aa: ASSEFRGMETQY

j_call: TRBJ1-1
v_call: TRBV18
cdr3_aa: ASSPRARDTEAF

j_call: TRBJ1-2
v_call: TRBV27
cdr3_aa: ASSFTGNVGYT

j_call: TRBJ2-5
v_call: TRBV5-1
cdr3_aa: ASSLGTSLYQETQY

j_call: TRBJ2-5
v_call: TRBV28
cdr3_aa: ASSPVAGGLETQY

j_call: TRBJ2-3
v_call: TRBV10-3
cdr3_aa: AISESGRADTQY

j_call: TRBJ2-3
v_call: TRBV20-1
cdr3_aa: SAPGGYTQY

j_call: TRBJ2-7
v_call: TRBV6-5
cdr3_aa: ASSRGQGHEQY

j_call: TRBJ2-5
v_call: TRBV21-1
cdr3_aa: ASSRSRDRRQETQY

j_call: TRBJ2-3
v_call: TRBV2
cdr3_aa: ASKLAGGTDTQY

j_call: TRBJ1-4
v_call: TRBV28
cdr3_aa: ASSLPGGGEKLF

j_call: TRBJ1-2
v_call: TRBV10-3
cdr3_aa: AISGDRKGYGYT

j_call: TRBJ1-2
v_call: TRBV5-6
cdr3_aa: ASSLGDSHHGYT

j_call: TRBJ2-2
v_call: TRBV7-2
cdr3_aa: ASSRVRGGELF

j_call: TRBJ2-2
v_call: TRBV10-3
cdr3_aa: AISEGRMNTGELF

j_call: TRBJ2-3
v_call: TRBV2
cdr3_aa: ASSELAGASTDTQY

j_call: -
v_call: TRBV19
cdr3_aa: ASKGQGISYEQY

j_call: TRBJ2-7
v_call: TRBV11-2
cdr3_aa: ASSLGLYYSYEQY

j_call: TRBJ2-7
v_call: TRBV5-4
cdr3_aa: ASSPWASYEQY

j_call: TRBJ1-2
v_call: TRBV10-3
cdr3_aa: AISAQGPNYGYT

j_call: TRBJ2-2
v_call: TRBV5-1
cdr3_aa: ASSSHDRVATGELF

j_call: TRBJ2-5
v_call: TRBV4-2
cdr3_aa: ASSQEIGGETQY

j_call: TRBJ1-1
v_call: TRBV2
cdr3_aa: ASSDATGVYTEAF

j_call: TRBJ1-6
v_call: TRBV18
cdr3_aa: ASSPQGLNNSPLH

j_call: TRBJ1-1
v_call: TRBV30
cdr3_aa: AWSKGRGITEAF

j_call: TRBJ2-7
v_call: TRBV10-3
cdr3_aa: AISTSGASYEQY

j_call: TRBJ1-4
v_call: TRBV19
cdr3_aa: ASSIDPGQTINEKLF

j_call: TRBJ2-1
v_call: TRBV6-5
cdr3_aa: ASSLSGGPRF

j_call: TRBJ2-3
v_call: TRBV7-2
cdr3_aa: ASTTSTDTQY

j_call: TRBJ2-5
v_call: TRBV5-1
cdr3_aa: ASNPGRGGQETQY

j_call: TRBJ1-1
v_call: TRBV7-5
cdr3_aa: ARSLVTGNTEAF

j_call: TRBJ1-3
v_call: TRBV5-1
cdr3_aa: ASSLEMGGRGNTIY

j_call: TRBJ1-2
v_call: TRBV7-2
cdr3_aa: ASSLKSSGFGGSYGYT

j_call: TRBJ2-3
v_call: TRBV10-3
cdr3_aa: AISPGTTLDTQY

j_call: TRBJ2-7
v_call: TRBV6-5
cdr3_aa: ASSYSLAGAYEQY